One and the same sample provided the 13 T cell receptor beta chains below, sequenced in a study of blood T cells in healthy people across ages. It was with a sample-barcoded 5' primer and a J-beta primer mix that a second PCR of about 6 to 12 cycles was run. MiXCR, applied by TCRdb to the 5' RACE reads, yields one record per CDR3 protein. Seen here are hundreds of thousands of distinct CDR3 sequences, approximately 52% observed once, and the top ten hold roughly 13%. The sequencing input was blood. These receptors were obtained from a woman at least 80 years old in good health.

The rearrangement links TRBV9 to TRBJ2-7; possibly TRBD2 for D (6 bases). The CDR3 spans 15 residues. Germline CDR1 is SGDLS and CDR2 is YYNGEE. V was shortened by 1 base and J by 5 bases, with 16 bases between the two germline ends. CDR3 nucleotide sequence: TGTGCCAGCAGCGTATGGGCGAAATGGGGGGACGAGCAGTACTTC. Translating it yields CASSVWAKWGDEQYF.

In its sample, this clonotype was seen a few times. A read error may explain this, as a much larger clone is one base away. This chain connects TRBV3-1 to TRBJ2-3; D is possibly TRBD1 (5 bases). Per the germline V gene, CDR1 is LGHDT and CDR2 is YNNKEL (reference sequence). The CDR3 has 15 residues. V gave up 2 bases and J gave up 2 bases, with 11 bases separating them. CDR3 residues: CASSQQGSNTDTQYF. Here the CDR3 DNA reads TGTGCCAGCAGCCAACAGGGCAGCAACACAGATACGCAGTATTTT.

The chain employs TRBV7-9 and TRBJ2-3; a possible D gene is TRBD2 (6 bases). The CDR3 is 18 amino acids. Germline values: CDR1 SEHNR, CDR2 FQNEAQ (reference sequence). Trimming left V 3 bases short and J 2 bases short, with 21 bases between. This CDR3 is CASSLATGGTVDTDTQYF. The CDR3 coding sequence is TGTGCCAGCAGCTTGGCGACCGGCGGGACCGTCGACACAGATACGCAGTATTTT.

For this clonotype: One base away lies a much larger clone, so this may be a sequencing read error. The chain couples TRBV6-5 to TRBJ2-5; D might be TRBD1 (6 bases). CDR3 size: 14 residues. Germline-derived CDR1 and CDR2 are MNHEY and SVGAGI. The CDR3 DNA reads TGTGTCAGCACCTTACCGGGACAAAGGTCGGTTCAGTACTTC. It specifies CVSTLPGQRSVQYF.

This clonotype came up many times. This sequence joins TRBV7-2 and TRBJ2-7; D not certain. V dropped 6 bases and J dropped 2 bases, with 11 bases sitting between them. There are 13 residues in the CDR3. Germline V gives CDR1 SGHTA, CDR2 FQGNSA. CDR3 coding DNA: TGTGCCAGCAGTTTTGACATGACCTACGAGCAGTACTTC. Encoded protein: CASSFDMTYEQYF.

The sample holds one count of this clonotype. This could be a read error, since a much larger clone is one nucleotide away. V and J are TRBV25-1 and TRBJ2-7; D gene uncertain. Germline CDR1 reads MGHDK; CDR2 reads SYGVNS. With 2 bases removed from V and 12 bases from J, the gap between germline ends came to 14 bases. This CDR3 has 12 amino acids. In DNA, the CDR3 is TGTGCCAGCAGTGAAACCCCTACGGCCTCGTACTTC. Protein product: CASSETPTASYF.

The chain carries TRBV3-1 and TRBJ2-7, with D tentatively TRBD1 (5 bases). CDR3 length: 16 residues. In germline, CDR1 is LGHDT, CDR2 YNNKEL (reference sequence). Trimming cost V 0 bases and J 1 base, with 13 bases left between them. The DNA of the CDR3 is TGTGCCAGCAGCCAAGATAAGGCCAAGGGGTCCTACGAGCAGTACTTC. Protein: CASSQDKAKGSYEQYF.

This clonotype came up a few times. V gene TRBV7-8 combines with J gene TRBJ2-7; possibly TRBD2 for D (5 bases). Germline assignment: CDR1 SGHVS and CDR2 FQNEAQ. Trimming took off 6 bases at V and 2 bases at J, with 8 bases between the two ends. The CDR3 is 12 amino acids. The CDR3 DNA is TGTGCCAGCAGAGGAGGAACCTACGAGCAGTACTTC. Translating it yields CASRGGTYEQYF.

This clonotype occurred many times. The chain is built from TRBV12-3 or TRBV12-4 and TRBJ2-6, with a tentative D call TRBD1 (6 bases). The CDR3 consists of 17 residues. Trimming stripped 4 bases from V and 0 bases from J, with 13 bases between. CDR3 nucleotides: TGTGCCAGCAGTTCGGGCAGGGGAAGCTCTGGGGCCAACGTCCTGACTTTC. Translated: CASSSGRGSSGANVLTF.

There are many counts of this clonotype. The J gene is TRBJ2-1, the V gene TRBV5-1, with 11 bases matching TRBD2. This CDR3 comprises 17 residues. Germline V gene lookup returns CDR1 SGHRS and CDR2 YFSETQ. The ends lost 3 bases at V and 3 bases at J; junction bases unmatched: 8. Written as DNA, the CDR3 is TGCGCCAGCAGCTACTTTTCCGGGACTAGCGGCTACAATGAGCAGTTCTTC. Translated: CASSYFSGTSGYNEQFF.

With regard to this clonotype: Given a much more abundant clone one base away, this may be a read error. The chain carries TRBV2 and TRBJ2-3, with TRBD2 matching 10 bases. Germline CDR1 and CDR2: SNHLY and FYNNEI. The CDR3 is 15 residues long. The DNA of the CDR3 is TGTGCCAGCAGTTTAGCGGGGGGTCCCGCAGATACGCGGTATTTT. Encoded protein: CASSLAGGPADTRYF.

The chain has TRBV6-6 and TRBJ2-1; D not certain. The CDR3 spans 12 residues. V shed 0 bases and J shed 9 bases, with 6 bases lying between them. The V gene's germline CDR1 is MNHNY and CDR2 SVGAGI (reference sequence). The CDR3 nucleotides read TGTGCCAGCAGTTACTCGAATAGTGAGCAGTTCTTC. Translated, it gives CASSYSNSEQFF.

This chain uses TRBV25-1 with TRBJ1-4, with D maybe TRBD1 (6 bases). Germline V lookup: CDR1 MGHDK, CDR2 SYGVNS. This CDR3 region has 14 residues. V shed 3 bases and J shed 5 bases, with 10 bases lying between them. CDR3 nucleotide sequence: TGTGCCAGCAGTGAGGGGGCACGGAATGAAAAACTGTTTTTT. Residues: CASSEGARNEKLFF.